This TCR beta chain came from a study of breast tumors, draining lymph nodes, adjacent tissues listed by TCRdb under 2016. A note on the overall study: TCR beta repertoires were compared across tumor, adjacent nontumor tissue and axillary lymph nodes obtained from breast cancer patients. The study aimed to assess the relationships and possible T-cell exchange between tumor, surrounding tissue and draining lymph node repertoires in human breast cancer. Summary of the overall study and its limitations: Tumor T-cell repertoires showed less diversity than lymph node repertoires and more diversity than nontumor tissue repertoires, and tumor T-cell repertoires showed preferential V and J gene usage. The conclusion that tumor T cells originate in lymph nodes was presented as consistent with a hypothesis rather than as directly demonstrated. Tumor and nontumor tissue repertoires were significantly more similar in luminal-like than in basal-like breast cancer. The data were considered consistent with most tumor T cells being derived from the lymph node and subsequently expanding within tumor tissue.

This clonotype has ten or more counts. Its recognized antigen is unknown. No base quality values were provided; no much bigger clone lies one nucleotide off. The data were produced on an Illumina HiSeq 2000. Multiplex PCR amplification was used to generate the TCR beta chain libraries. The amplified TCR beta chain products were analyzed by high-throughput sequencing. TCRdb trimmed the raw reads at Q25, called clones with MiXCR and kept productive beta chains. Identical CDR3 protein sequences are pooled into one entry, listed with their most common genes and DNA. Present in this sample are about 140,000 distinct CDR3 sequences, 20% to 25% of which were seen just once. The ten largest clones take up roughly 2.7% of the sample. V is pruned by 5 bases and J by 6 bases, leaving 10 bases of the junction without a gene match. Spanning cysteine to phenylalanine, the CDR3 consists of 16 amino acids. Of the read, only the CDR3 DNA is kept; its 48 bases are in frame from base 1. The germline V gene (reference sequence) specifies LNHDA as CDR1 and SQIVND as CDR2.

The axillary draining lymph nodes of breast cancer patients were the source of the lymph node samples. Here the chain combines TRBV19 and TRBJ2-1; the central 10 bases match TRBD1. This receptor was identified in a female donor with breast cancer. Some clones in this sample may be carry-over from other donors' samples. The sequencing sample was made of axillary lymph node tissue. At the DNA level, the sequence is TGTGCCAGTAGTGATCCCGGGACAGGGGTGTCCAATGAGCAGTTCTTC. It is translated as CASSDPGTGVSNEQFF.